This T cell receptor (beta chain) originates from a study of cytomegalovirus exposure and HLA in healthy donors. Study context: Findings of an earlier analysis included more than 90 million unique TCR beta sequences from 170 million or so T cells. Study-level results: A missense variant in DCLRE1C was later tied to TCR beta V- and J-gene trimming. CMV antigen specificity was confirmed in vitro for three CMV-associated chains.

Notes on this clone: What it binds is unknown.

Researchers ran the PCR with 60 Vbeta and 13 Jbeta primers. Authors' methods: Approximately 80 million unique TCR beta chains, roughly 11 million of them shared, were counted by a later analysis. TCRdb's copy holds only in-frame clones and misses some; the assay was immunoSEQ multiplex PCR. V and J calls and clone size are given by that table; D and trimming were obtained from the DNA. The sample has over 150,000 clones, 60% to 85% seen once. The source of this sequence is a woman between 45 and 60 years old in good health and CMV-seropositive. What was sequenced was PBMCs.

Written as DNA, the CDR3 is TGCGCCAGCAGCCAAGACTTAGCGGGAGGGAAGTACTTC. It specifies CASSQDLAGGKYF. V is TRBV4-3 and J is TRBJ2-7; 11 bases fit TRBD2. The germline CDR1 and CDR2 sequences are LGHNA and YSLEER. V dropped 0 bases and J dropped 11; count of bases not matched to a gene: 3. The CDR3 is 13 amino acids.